This T cell receptor beta chain was found in a study of beta chain features in type 1 diabetes. Study outcomes and limitations: Shorter TCRB CDR3s, moderately but significantly so, were found in Type 1 diabetes patients in all four CD4+ subsets. Naive, central memory and Treg TCRB repertoires appeared more alike in patients than in healthy donors.

A remark on this clone: Its matching antigen is unknown.

The CDR3 sequence is 14 residues long. Germline V gene data show CDR1 as SGHTA and CDR2 as FQGNSA. V dropped 5 bases and J dropped 4; count of bases not matched to a gene: 7. Isolated RNA was reverse transcribed in full, so expressed TCRB transcripts were sequenced. Profiled with immunoSEQ multiplex PCR; TCRdb holds only in-frame clones, not every one. The sample carries a few hundred thousand clones, around 10% recorded once. Sequencing was performed on central memory CD4+ T cells from blood. This chain uses TRBV7-2 with TRBJ1-1, with 7 nucleotides matching TRBD1. This sequence originates from a man aged 25 to 40 with type 1 diabetes. The CDR3 is CASSRQTGSTEAFF. In DNA, the CDR3 is TGTGCCAGCAGCCGTCAGACAGGGTCCACTGAAGCTTTCTTT.